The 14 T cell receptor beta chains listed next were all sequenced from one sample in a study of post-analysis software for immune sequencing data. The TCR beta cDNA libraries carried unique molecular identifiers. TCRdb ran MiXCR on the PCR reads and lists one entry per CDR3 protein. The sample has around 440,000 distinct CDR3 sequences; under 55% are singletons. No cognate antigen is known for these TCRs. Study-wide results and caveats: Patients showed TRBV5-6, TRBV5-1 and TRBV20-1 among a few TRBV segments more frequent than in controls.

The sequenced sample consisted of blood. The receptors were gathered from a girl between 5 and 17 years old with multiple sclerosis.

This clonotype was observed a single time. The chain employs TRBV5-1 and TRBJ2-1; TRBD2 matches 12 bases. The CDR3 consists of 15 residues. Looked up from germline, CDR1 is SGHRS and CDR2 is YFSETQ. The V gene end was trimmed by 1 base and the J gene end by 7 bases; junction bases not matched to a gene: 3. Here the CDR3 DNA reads TGCGCCAGCAGCTTGTTACTAGCGGGAGGAAATGAGCAGTTCTTC. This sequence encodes CASSLLLAGGNEQFF.

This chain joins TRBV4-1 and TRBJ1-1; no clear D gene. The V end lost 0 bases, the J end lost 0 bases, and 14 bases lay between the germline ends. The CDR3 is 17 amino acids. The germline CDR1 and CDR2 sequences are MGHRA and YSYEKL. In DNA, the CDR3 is TGCGCCAGCAGCCAAGATCCGGTTAACAGCATGAACACTGAAGCTTTCTTT. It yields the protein CASSQDPVNSMNTEAFF.

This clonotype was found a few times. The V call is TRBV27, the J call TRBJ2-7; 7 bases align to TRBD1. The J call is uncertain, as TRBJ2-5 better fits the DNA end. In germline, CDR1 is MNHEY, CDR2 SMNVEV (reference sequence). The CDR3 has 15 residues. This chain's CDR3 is CASSLGSPTGETQYF. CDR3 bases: TGTGCCAGCAGTTTAGGTTCCCCGACAGGGGAGACCCAGTACTTC.

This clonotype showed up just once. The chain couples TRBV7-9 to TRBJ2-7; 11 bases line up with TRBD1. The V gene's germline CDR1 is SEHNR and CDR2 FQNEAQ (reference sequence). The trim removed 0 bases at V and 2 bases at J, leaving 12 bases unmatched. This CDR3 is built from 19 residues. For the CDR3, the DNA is TGTGCCAGCAGCTTAGCTTATGGCCGGGACAGGGGGTTCACCTACGAGCAGTACTTC. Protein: CASSLAYGRDRGFTYEQYF.

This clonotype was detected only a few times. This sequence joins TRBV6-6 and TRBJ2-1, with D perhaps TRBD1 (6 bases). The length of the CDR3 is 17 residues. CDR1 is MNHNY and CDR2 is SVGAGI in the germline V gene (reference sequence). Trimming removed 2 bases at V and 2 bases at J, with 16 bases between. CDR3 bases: TGTGCCAGCAGTTACCCCTCCGGGAAGGGGGCCTACAATGAGCAGTTCTTC. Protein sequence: CASSYPSGKGAYNEQFF.

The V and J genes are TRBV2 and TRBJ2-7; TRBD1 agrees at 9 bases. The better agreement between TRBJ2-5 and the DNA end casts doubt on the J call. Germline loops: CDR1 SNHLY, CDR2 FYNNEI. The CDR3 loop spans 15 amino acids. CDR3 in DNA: TGTGCCACCGAACGTGAACAGGGGGCGGGGGAGACCCAGTACTTC. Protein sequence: CATEREQGAGETQYF.

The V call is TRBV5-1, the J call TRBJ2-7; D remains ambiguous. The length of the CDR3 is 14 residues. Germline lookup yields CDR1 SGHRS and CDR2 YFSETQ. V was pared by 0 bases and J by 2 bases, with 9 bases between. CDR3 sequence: CASSLEARTYEQYF. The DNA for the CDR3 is TGCGCCAGCAGCTTGGAGGCCCGAACCTACGAGCAGTACTTC.

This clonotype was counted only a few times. The CDR3 bases are TGTGCCAGCAGTCCCTCTTCGGACGAGCAGTACTTC. Translation: CASSPSSDEQYF. The chain has TRBV6-5 and TRBJ2-7; D is unclear. V was trimmed by 5 bases and J by 5 bases, leaving 10 bases between them. This CDR3 is 12 amino acids long. CDR1 and CDR2 from the germline V gene are MNHEY and SVGAGI.

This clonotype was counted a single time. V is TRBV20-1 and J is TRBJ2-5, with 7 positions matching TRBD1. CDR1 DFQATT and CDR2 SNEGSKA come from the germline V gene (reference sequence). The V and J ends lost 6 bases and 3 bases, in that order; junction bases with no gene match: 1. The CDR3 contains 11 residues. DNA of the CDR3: TGCAGTGCAACAGGGGAAGAGACCCAGTACTTC. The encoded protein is CSATGEETQYF.

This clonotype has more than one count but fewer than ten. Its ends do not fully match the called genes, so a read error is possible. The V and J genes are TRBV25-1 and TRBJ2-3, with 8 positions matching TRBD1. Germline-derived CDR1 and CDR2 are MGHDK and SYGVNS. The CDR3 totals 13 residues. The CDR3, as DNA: TGTGCCAGTAGTGGACAGGGTTCGGATACGCAGTATTTT. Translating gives CASSGQGSDTQYF.

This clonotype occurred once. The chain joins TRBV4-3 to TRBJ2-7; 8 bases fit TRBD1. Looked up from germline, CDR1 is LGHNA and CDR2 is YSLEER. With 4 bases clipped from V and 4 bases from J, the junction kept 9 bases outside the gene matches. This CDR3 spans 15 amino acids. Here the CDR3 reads CASSPGFRQGYEQYF. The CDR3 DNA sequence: TGCGCCAGCAGCCCAGGTTTCAGACAGGGGTACGAGCAGTACTTC.

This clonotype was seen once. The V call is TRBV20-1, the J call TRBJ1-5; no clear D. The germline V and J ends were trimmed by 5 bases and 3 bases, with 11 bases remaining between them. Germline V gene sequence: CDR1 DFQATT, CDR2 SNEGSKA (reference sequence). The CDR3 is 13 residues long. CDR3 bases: TGCAGTGCTGGTGATAAGTTCAATCAGCCCCAGCATTTT. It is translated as CSAGDKFNQPQHF.

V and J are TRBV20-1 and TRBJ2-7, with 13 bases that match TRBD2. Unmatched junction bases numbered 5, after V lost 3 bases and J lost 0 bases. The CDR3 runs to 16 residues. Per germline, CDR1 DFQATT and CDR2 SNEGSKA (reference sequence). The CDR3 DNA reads TGCAGTGCTAGGGGACTAGCGGGGAGGTACTCCTACGAGCAGTACTTC. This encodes CSARGLAGRYSYEQYF.

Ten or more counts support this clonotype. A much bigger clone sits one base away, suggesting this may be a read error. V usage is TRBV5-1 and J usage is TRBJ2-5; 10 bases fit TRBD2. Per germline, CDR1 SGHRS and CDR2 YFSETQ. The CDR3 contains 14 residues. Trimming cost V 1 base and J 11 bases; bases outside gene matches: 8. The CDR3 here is CASSLTSGANEQYF. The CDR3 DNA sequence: TGCGCCAGCAGCTTGACTAGCGGGGCCAATGAGCAGTACTTC.